The 27 T cell receptor beta chains below come from one sample, sequenced in a study of neurological immune-mediated disorders. Using its own MiXCR run on the 5' RACE reads, TCRdb lists one record per CDR3 protein. The sample lists 15,000 to 20,000 distinct CDR3 sequences, around 13% seen once, with 7.8% in the top ten. The sequenced material came from CD4+ T cells from blood. These receptors all stem from a woman aged 55-70 years with HTLV-1-associated myelopathy (HAM/TSP).

This clonotype was recorded a few times. The V call is TRBV3-1, the J call TRBJ2-2, with D perhaps TRBD2 (5 bases). This CDR3 has 12 amino acids. CDR1 and CDR2 from the germline V gene are LGHDT and YNNKEL (reference sequence). V gave up 4 bases and J gave up 7 bases, with 7 bases separating them. For the CDR3, the DNA is TGTGCCAGCAGCCCCCGGGGCGGGGAGCTGTTTTTT. Protein product: CASSPRGGELFF.

This clonotype was seen many times. The CDR3 bases are TGTGCCGTAGAGAGGGGCTTCCCCACCGGGGAGCTGTTTTTT. This sequence encodes CAVERGFPTGELFF. The chain links TRBV25-1 to TRBJ2-2; D tentatively reads TRBD1 or TRBD2 (5 bases each). The germline V gene has CDR1 MGHDK and CDR2 SYGVNS. Trimming cost V 11 bases and J 4 bases, with 17 bases left between them. The CDR3 extends over 14 amino acids.

This clonotype appeared many times. The rearrangement links TRBV18 to TRBJ1-2; possibly TRBD1 for D (6 bases). The CDR3 runs to 15 residues. Per germline, CDR1 KGHSH and CDR2 LQKENI. V lost 2 bases to trimming and J lost 8 bases, with 18 bases between them. CDR3 sequence: CASSPNSGAEDGYTF. In DNA form, the CDR3 reads TGTGCCAGCTCACCAAACTCAGGGGCGGAGGACGGCTACACCTTC.

There are many counts of this clonotype. The chain employs TRBV5-4 and TRBJ2-5; D remains unclear. This CDR3 is 15 amino acids long. From germline, CDR1 is SGHNT and CDR2 YYREEE (reference sequence). With 0 bases removed from V and 3 bases from J, the gap between germline ends came to 12 bases. CDR3 in DNA: TGTGCCAGCAGCTTGGCTACTACCCCCAAAGAGACCCAGTACTTC. Protein sequence: CASSLATTPKETQYF.

This clonotype has at least ten counts. The rearrangement uses TRBV2 and TRBJ2-1, with unresolved D. The germline CDR1 and CDR2 sequences are SNHLY and FYNNEI. The CDR3 covers 11 residues. V lost 1 base and J lost 10, with 5 bases in between. CDR3 in amino acids: CASSEVTEQFF. The CDR3 nucleotides are TGTGCCAGCAGTGAAGTCACCGAGCAGTTCTTC.

In this sample, this clonotype turned up many times. The chain carries TRBV20-1 and TRBJ2-1, with D possibly being TRBD2 (5 bases). The V end lost 6 bases, the J end lost 4 bases, and 16 bases lay between the germline ends. This CDR3 contains 14 residues. Germline V gene sequence: CDR1 DFQATT, CDR2 SNEGSKA (reference sequence). CDR3 sequence reads: CSANKKSGYNEQFF. The CDR3 DNA reads as TGCAGTGCAAACAAAAAAAGCGGATACAATGAGCAGTTCTTC.

In its sample, this clonotype is medium-sized. The rearrangement links TRBV5-1 to TRBJ1-5; D is ambiguous. V was shortened by 1 base and J by 1 base, with 6 bases between the two germline ends. The length of the CDR3 is 14 residues. Germline CDR1 is SGHRS and CDR2 is YFSETQ. The CDR3 DNA reads as TGCGCCAGCAGCTTGAGTTCCAGCAATCAGCCCCAGCATTTT. Amino acid sequence: CASSLSSSNQPQHF.

Judged by abundance, this clonotype is medium-sized. J is TRBJ2-1 and V is TRBV20-1, with D perhaps TRBD1 (7 bases). CDR1 DFQATT and CDR2 SNEGSKA come from the germline V gene (reference sequence). The CDR3 is made up of 15 amino acids. The V gene lost 3 bases and the J gene lost 1 base, with 13 bases spanning the gap. CDR3 in amino acids: CSASRAGGSYNEQFF. As DNA, the CDR3 is TGCAGTGCTAGCCGGGCAGGGGGGTCCTACAATGAGCAGTTCTTC.

The V call is TRBV10-3, the J call TRBJ2-1; 10 positions agree with TRBD1. CDR1 ENHRY and CDR2 SYGVKD come from the germline V gene. After removal of 4 bases from V and 2 bases from J, the junction contained 2 bases not matched to a gene. This CDR3 comprises 15 residues. This CDR3 is CAISGGTGAYNEQFF. As DNA, the CDR3 is TGTGCCATCAGTGGGGGGACAGGGGCCTACAATGAGCAGTTCTTC.

This clonotype was observed many times. The chain uses TRBV20-1 and TRBJ2-1, with TRBD2 matching over 13 bases. The CDR3 sequence is 17 residues long. V lost 2 bases and J lost 4; bases outside the gene matches: 8. CDR1 DFQATT and CDR2 SNEGSKA come from the germline V gene (reference sequence). The CDR3 DNA follows: TGCAGTGCTAGATCTCCGGGACTAGCGGGGATTTACAATGAGCAGTTCTTC. The encoded protein is CSARSPGLAGIYNEQFF.

This clonotype is labeled medium-sized. Here the CDR3 reads CASSLTGANTEAFF. CDR3 nucleotides: TGCGCCAGCAGCTTAACCGGGGCCAACACTGAAGCTTTCTTT. The chain joins TRBV5-1 to TRBJ1-1; possibly TRBD1 for D (5 bases). Germline values: CDR1 SGHRS, CDR2 YFSETQ. The V end was cut by 2 bases, the J end by 2 bases, with 10 bases between. The CDR3 loop spans 14 amino acids.

In its sample, this clonotype was seen many times. The chain couples TRBV5-1 to TRBJ2-1; 8 bases map to TRBD2. Germline CDR1 SGHRS, CDR2 YFSETQ. V trimming: 3 bases; J trimming: 3 bases; junction bases outside the gene matches: 8. The CDR3 consists of 16 residues. Written as DNA, the CDR3 is TGCGCCAGCAGCTCGGGGGTAGCGGGGATCTACAATGAGCAGTTCTTC. This encodes CASSSGVAGIYNEQFF.

This clonotype was observed at least ten times. The V and J genes are TRBV29-1 and TRBJ1-2; 11 bases fit TRBD1. In germline, CDR1 is SQVTM, CDR2 ANQGSEA. Trimming removed 4 bases from V and 0 bases from J; junction bases left unmatched: 4. CDR3 length: 15 amino acids. Here the CDR3 reads CSVADRGPANYGYTF. The CDR3 DNA follows: TGCAGCGTTGCGGACAGGGGGCCAGCTAACTATGGCTACACCTTC.

By sample fraction, this clonotype is medium-sized (0.01 to 0.1%). This chain connects TRBV7-9 to TRBJ2-3; maybe TRBD2 (6 bases). This CDR3 spans 14 amino acids. With 4 bases removed from V and 3 bases from J, the gap between germline ends came to 11 bases. The V gene's germline CDR1 is SEHNR and CDR2 FQNEAQ (reference sequence). CDR3 bases: TGTGCCAGCAGCTCGGGACTCACGACAGATACGCAGTATTTT. This codes for CASSSGLTTDTQYF.

This clonotype qualifies as medium-sized. V and J are TRBV7-9 and TRBJ1-3, with D hard to call. There are 19 residues in the CDR3. Germline V CDR1 and CDR2: SEHNR, FQNEAQ (reference sequence). With 5 bases removed from V and 0 bases from J, the gap between germline ends came to 23 bases. The CDR3 DNA sequence: TGTGCCAGCAGCATTGGCGCCCTTTCGGCAGGATTCTCTGGAAACACCATATATTTT. It specifies CASSIGALSAGFSGNTIYF. Looking up the rest from reference TRBV7-9 and TRBJ1-3 gives the full variable domain: DTGVSQNPRHKITKRGQNVTFRCDPISEHNRLYWYRQTLGQGPEFLTYFQNEAQLEKSRLLSDRFSAERPKGSFSTLEIQRTEQGDSAMYLCASSIGALSAGFSGNTIYFGEGSWLTVV.

This clonotype was counted at least ten times. The rearrangement uses TRBV9 and TRBJ1-2; D unclear. Germline V gene data show CDR1 as SGDLS and CDR2 as YYNGEE. This CDR3 comprises 16 residues. Trimming pared 0 bases from V and 7 bases from J, leaving 19 bases between. CDR3 nucleotide sequence: TGTGCCAGCAGCGTAGAGGGCGACTCCCGAGCGGGTGGCTACACCTTC. Its protein is CASSVEGDSRAGGYTF.

In this sample, this clonotype turned up many times. The V gene is TRBV19, the J gene TRBJ2-1; TRBD2 aligns across 10 bases. The germline V gene has CDR1 LNHDA and CDR2 SQIVND (reference sequence). The CDR3 spans 15 residues. V lost 5 bases to trimming and J lost 5 bases; unmatched junction nucleotides: 6. The CDR3 region has the DNA TGTGCCAGTAGTGATAGCGGGAGGTCCCACAATGAGCAGTTCTTC. It codes for CASSDSGRSHNEQFF.

This clonotype was seen many times. The chain combines TRBV20-1 with TRBJ2-1; 10 nucleotides align to TRBD2. In germline, CDR1 is DFQATT, CDR2 SNEGSKA (reference sequence). The length of the CDR3 is 15 residues. V shed 3 bases and J 10 bases; nucleotides not matched to a gene: 12. In DNA form, the CDR3 reads TGCAGTGCTAGGGCTAGGACTAGCGGTATTAGGGAGCAGTTCTTC. Translated, it gives CSARARTSGIREQFF.

This clonotype showed up many times. The CDR3 here is CSARVRGLHNYGYTF. The CDR3 DNA reads TGCAGTGCTAGAGTGAGAGGGCTACATAACTATGGCTACACCTTC. The chain links TRBV20-1 to TRBJ1-2; D remains unclear. In germline, CDR1 is DFQATT, CDR2 SNEGSKA (reference sequence). The CDR3 sequence is 15 residues long. V gave up 1 base and J gave up 1 base, with 13 bases separating them.

This clonotype came up many times. The CDR3 nucleotides read TGTGCCAGCAGCCCTGTCCACTACGAGCAGTACTTC. Protein sequence: CASSPVHYEQYF. The V call is TRBV11-3, the J call TRBJ2-7; D gene uncertain. The CDR3 totals 12 residues. CDR1 and CDR2 (germline): SGHNT, YENEEA. Trimming removed 5 bases at V and 3 bases at J, with 8 bases between.

This clonotype appeared many times. The chain employs TRBV3-1 and TRBJ1-1, with D possibly matching TRBD1 (5 bases). This CDR3 region has 14 residues. CDR1 is LGHDT, CDR2 YNNKEL, per germline (reference sequence). With 7 bases removed from V and 4 bases from J, the gap between germline ends came to 16 bases. The CDR3: CASNGPTRGTEAFF. DNA of the CDR3: TGTGCCAGCAATGGACCGACAAGGGGCACTGAAGCTTTCTTT.

This clonotype was seen ten or more times. V gene TRBV3-1 combines with J gene TRBJ2-2; 8 bases align to TRBD2. CDR1 is LGHDT and CDR2 is YNNKEL in the germline V gene (reference sequence). Trimming at V came to 0 bases and at J to 5 bases, leaving 8 bases not matched to a gene. The CDR3 sequence is 17 residues long. The CDR3 region is CASSQDTRLAITGELFF. CDR3 in DNA: TGTGCCAGCAGCCAAGATACGAGACTAGCGATAACCGGGGAGCTGTTTTTT.

This clonotype was detected ten times or more. This chain uses TRBV12-3 or TRBV12-4 with TRBJ1-5, with D unresolved. The CDR3 runs to 15 residues. V was cut by 6 bases and J by 3 bases, with 15 bases left in between. The CDR3 coding sequence is TGTGCCAGCAGCCTCGGAAGACCCGACAATCAGCCCCAGCATTTT. It specifies CASSLGRPDNQPQHF.

This clonotype came up many times. This chain joins TRBV5-1 and TRBJ2-5, with D perhaps TRBD2 (5 bases). There are 11 residues in the CDR3. V was pared by 5 bases and J by 3 bases, with 5 bases between. The germline CDR1 and CDR2 sequences are SGHRS and YFSETQ. This CDR3 is CASRGEETQYF. As DNA, the CDR3 is TGCGCCAGCAGGGGAGAAGAGACCCAGTACTTC.

This clonotype was recorded at least ten times. The chain has TRBV20-1 and TRBJ1-5, with 8 bases matching TRBD1. V was pared by 5 bases and J by 3 bases, with 3 bases of the junction left unmatched. Looked up from germline, CDR1 is DFQATT and CDR2 is SNEGSKA (reference sequence). The length of the CDR3 is 13 residues. The CDR3 DNA is TGCAGTGCTGCAGGGGGCAACAATCAGCCCCAGCATTTT. Translated, it gives CSAAGGNNQPQHF.

This clonotype was picked up many times. The chain combines TRBV9 with TRBJ2-1, with D perhaps assigned TRBD1 or TRBD2 (6 bases each). Germline values: CDR1 SGDLS, CDR2 YYNGEE. The CDR3 spans 16 residues. Deletions cut 0 bases from V and 9 bases from J, with 19 bases between. CDR3 residues: CASSVELDGGRGEQFF. In DNA form, the CDR3 reads TGTGCCAGCAGCGTAGAGTTGGACGGGGGCAGAGGTGAGCAGTTCTTC.

The chain couples TRBV20-1 to TRBJ2-3, with D perhaps matching TRBD2 (6 bases). CDR1 and CDR2 (germline): DFQATT, SNEGSKA (reference sequence). Trimming stripped 3 bases from V and 5 bases from J, with 21 bases between. CDR3 size: 16 residues. CDR3 sequence reads: CSASPGVGPVRDTQYF. The CDR3 DNA sequence: TGCAGTGCTAGTCCGGGGGTGGGGCCAGTGCGAGATACGCAGTATTTT.